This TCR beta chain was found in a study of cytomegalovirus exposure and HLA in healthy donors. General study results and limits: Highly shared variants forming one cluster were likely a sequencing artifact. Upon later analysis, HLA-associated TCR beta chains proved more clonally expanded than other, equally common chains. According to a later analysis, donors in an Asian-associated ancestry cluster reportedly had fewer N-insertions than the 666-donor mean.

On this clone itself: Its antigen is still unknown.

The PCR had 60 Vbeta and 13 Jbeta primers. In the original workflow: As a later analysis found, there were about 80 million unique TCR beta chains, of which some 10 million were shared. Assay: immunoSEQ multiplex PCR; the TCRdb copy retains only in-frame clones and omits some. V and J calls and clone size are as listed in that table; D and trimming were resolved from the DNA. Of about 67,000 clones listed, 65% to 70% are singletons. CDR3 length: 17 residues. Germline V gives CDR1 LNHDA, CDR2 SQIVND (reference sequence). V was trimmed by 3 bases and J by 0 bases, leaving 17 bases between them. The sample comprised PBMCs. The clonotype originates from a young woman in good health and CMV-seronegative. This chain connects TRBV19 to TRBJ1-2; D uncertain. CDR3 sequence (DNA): TGTGCCAGTAGTATGGCGGGCTCACCCCTTTCTAACTATGGCTACACCTTC. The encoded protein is CASSMAGSPLSNYGYTF. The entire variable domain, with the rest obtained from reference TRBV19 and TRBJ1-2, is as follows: DGGITQSPKYLFRKEGQNVTLSCEQNLNHDAMYWYRQDPGQGLRLIYYSQIVNDFQKGDIAEGYSVSREKKESFPLTVTSAQKNPTAFYLCASSMAGSPLSNYGYTFGSGTRLTVV.